The clone carrying this T cell receptor (beta chain) was seen at least ten times. TRAV and TRBV primers primed cDNA for both TCRalpha and TCRbeta. The authors ran roughly 20 PCR cycles to amplify TCRs with a constant-region primer and V-primer adapter. A single record per CDR3 protein comes from TCRdb applying MiXCR to the reads. The top ten hold around a tenth of the sample, which has 45,000 or so distinct CDR3 sequences, less than 30% seen once. Germline assignment: CDR1 MGHRA and CDR2 YSYEKL. V was shortened by 7 bases and J by 8 bases, with 20 bases between the two germline ends. The CDR3 consists of 14 residues. Specified time point: after trial treatment. Treatment described: LDRT plus nivolumab, ipilimumab, low-dose cyclophosphamide and aspirin (RACIN trial). This record belongs to a study of low-dose radiotherapy and immunotherapy resistance in tumors.

The gene calls are TRBV4-1 and TRBJ1-2; perhaps TRBD1 as D (6 bases). This receptor was taken from a male donor with prostate cancer. Sequencing used PBMCs, obtained after low-dose radiotherapy plus immunotherapy. This CDR3 is CASTEDRFTGGYTF. CDR3 DNA: TGCGCCAGCACCGAAGACAGGTTCACCGGAGGCTACACCTTC.